The 30 T cell receptor beta chains given below trace back to one sample, sequenced in a study of blood T cell repertoires in COVID-19 (dated by TCRdb to 2020 to 2021). Preparation of the library involved the immunoSEQ multiplex PCR assay. In its TCRdb copy, this immuneACCESS table keeps in-frame sequences only and misses some clones. Where compared with another copy, unresolved V genes explain less than half of these, and the others have no known cause. Here the sample has 130,000 to 150,000 clones; 70% to 85% occur a single time. Over 7.5% of the sample comes from the top ten. Material: peripheral blood. Receptors originate from an elderly woman in a cohort sampled during active or convalescent COVID-19.

CDR3 region: CARRAHQGGPYEQYF. DNA of the CDR3: TGTGCCAGAAGGGCCCACCAGGGAGGCCCCTACGAGCAGTACTTC. The genes are TRBV5-3 and TRBJ2-7; D perhaps matches TRBD2 (6 bases). TRBV5-3 is given ORF status, its function remaining uncertain. This CDR3 spans 15 amino acids. Trimming removed 5 bases at V and 2 bases at J, with 17 bases between.

The rearrangement joins TRBV5-1 to TRBJ1-1, with TRBD1 matching 7 bases. This CDR3 has 16 amino acids. J lost 3 bases, V lost 7 bases, and 15 bases had no gene match. Per the germline V gene, CDR1 is SGHRS and CDR2 is YFSETQ. CDR3 sequence (DNA): TGCGCCAGCGGGGGAACAGGGGCCTTAACTGACACTGAAGCTTTCTTT. This encodes CASGGTGALTDTEAFF.

The genes are TRBV3-1 (or the pseudogene TRBV3-2) and TRBJ2-7; 10 bases align to TRBD2. The V gene end was trimmed by 4 bases and the J gene end by 4 bases; junction bases not matched to a gene: 7. CDR1 and CDR2 (germline): LGHDT, YNNKEL (reference sequence). This CDR3 comprises 15 residues. The CDR3 nucleotides read TGTGCCAGCAGCCGACGACTAGCGGGCGGTTACGAGCAGTACTTC. Translating gives CASSRRLAGGYEQYF.

The V and J genes are TRBV19 and TRBJ1-3; D not resolved. Trimming pared 1 base from V and 0 bases from J, leaving 10 bases between. The CDR3 extends over 16 amino acids. CDR1 is LNHDA, CDR2 SQIVND, per germline (reference sequence). CDR3 in DNA: TGTGCCAGTAGTATAGGCGGCAAGAGCTCTGGAAACACCATATATTTT. Translation: CASSIGGKSSGNTIYF.

The V and J genes are TRBV7-2 and TRBJ1-5; 9 nucleotides align to TRBD1. The germline CDR1 and CDR2 sequences are SGHTA and FQGNSA. This CDR3 region has 13 residues. Unmatched junction bases numbered 2, after V lost 5 bases and J lost 6 bases. The CDR3 coding sequence is TGTGCCAGCAGCACACAGGGGGCTCAGCCCCAGCATTTT. Protein: CASSTQGAQPQHF.

The chain has TRBV2 and TRBJ2-4; D may be TRBD2 (6 bases). CDR3 length: 11 amino acids. The V end lost 8 bases, the J end lost 7 bases, and 9 bases lay between the germline ends. Per germline, CDR1 SNHLY and CDR2 FYNNEI. CDR3 in DNA: TGTGCCAGCGAGCTAGCGAACATTCAGTACTTC. It yields the protein CASELANIQYF. Full variable domain (outside the CDR3, taken from reference TRBV2 and TRBJ2-4): EPEVTQTPSHQVTQMGQEVILRCVPISNHLYFYWYRQILGQKVEFLVSFYNNEISEKSEIFDDQFSVERPDGSNFTLKIRSTKLEDSAMYFCASELANIQYFGAGTRLSVL.

This clone has more than one count but fewer than ten. In nucleotides, the CDR3 is TGTGCCAGCAGCGTGGGGGCAGGGAATCAGCCCCAGCATTTT. Residues: CASSVGAGNQPQHF. J is TRBJ1-5 and V is TRBV9, with D possibly being TRBD1 (6 bases). The germline gives CDR1 SGDLS, CDR2 YYNGEE. The CDR3 totals 14 residues. V lost 2 bases and J 4 bases, leaving 10 bases between the germline ends.

The chain is built from TRBV28 and TRBJ1-1; D is undetermined. The CDR3 consists of 12 residues. Germline-derived CDR1 and CDR2 are MDHEN and SYDVKM. V gave up 8 bases and J gave up 9 bases, with 16 bases separating them. The CDR3 DNA reads as TGTGCCAGCCAAACTCCGCAGGAAAAAGCTTTCTTT. Amino acids: CASQTPQEKAFF.

The chain employs TRBV18 and TRBJ2-7, with a possible D match to TRBD1 (6 bases). CDR1 KGHSH and CDR2 LQKENI come from the germline V gene. The V end lost 3 bases, the J end lost 2 bases, and 8 bases lay between the germline ends. This CDR3 is 13 amino acids long. CDR3 nucleotides: TGTGCCAGCTCACCCGGACAGACCTACGAGCAGTACTTC. Protein product: CASSPGQTYEQYF.

The chain employs TRBV28 and TRBJ2-7; TRBD1 agrees at 7 bases. The CDR3 has 14 residues. V lost 6 bases to trimming and J lost 4 bases; unmatched junction nucleotides: 9. Germline V lookup: CDR1 MDHEN, CDR2 SYDVKM. The chain's CDR3 is CASRRQGVKYEQYV. CDR3 in DNA: TGTGCCAGCAGGCGCCAGGGGGTGAAGTACGAGCAGTACGTC.

The chain combines TRBV5-1 with TRBJ2-2; perhaps TRBD2 as D (5 bases). The V and J ends lost 3 bases and 3 bases respectively, with 6 bases between them. CDR1 is SGHRS, CDR2 YFSETQ, per germline. This CDR3 spans 13 amino acids. CDR3 bases: TGCGCCAGCAGCTACGGGGACACCGGGGAGCTGTTTTTT. Translating it yields CASSYGDTGELFF. Drawing the rest from reference TRBV5-1 and TRBJ2-2, the complete variable domain is KAGVTQTPRYLIKTRGQQVTLSCSPISGHRSVSWYQQTPGQGLQFLFEYFSETQRNKGNFPGRFSGRQFSNSRSEMNVSTLELGDSALYLCASSYGDTGELFFGEGSRLTVL.

The chain is built from TRBV24-1 and TRBJ2-3, with D perhaps matching TRBD1 (6 bases). Per germline, CDR1 KGHDR and CDR2 SFDVKD. V dropped 4 bases and J dropped 0 bases, with 22 bases sitting between them. This CDR3 has 19 residues. The CDR3 is CATSDYSPIRQESTDTQYF. The DNA of the CDR3 is TGTGCCACCAGTGACTACTCGCCGATTCGACAGGAGAGCACAGATACGCAGTATTTT.

The gene calls are TRBV7-9 and TRBJ2-1, with D perhaps TRBD1 (6 bases). CDR1 is SEHNR, CDR2 FQNEAQ, per germline (reference sequence). This CDR3 contains 15 residues. V shed 5 bases and J shed 0 bases, with 11 bases lying between them. The CDR3 protein is CASSRGQSSYNEQFF. CDR3 coding DNA: TGTGCCAGCAGCAGAGGACAGAGCTCCTACAATGAGCAGTTCTTC.

The chain joins TRBV2 to TRBJ1-3; 7 bases map to TRBD1. The V segment lost 7 bases and the J segment 0 bases; nucleotides outside the gene matches: 3. In germline, CDR1 is SNHLY, CDR2 FYNNEI. This CDR3 is 14 amino acids long. CDR3 nucleotides: TGTGCCAGCAAATCAGGGGGCTCTGGAAACACCATATATTTT. It is translated as CASKSGGSGNTIYF. The whole variable domain, filled in from reference TRBV2 and TRBJ1-3, reads EPEVTQTPSHQVTQMGQEVILRCVPISNHLYFYWYRQILGQKVEFLVSFYNNEISEKSEIFDDQFSVERPDGSNFTLKIRSTKLEDSAMYFCASKSGGSGNTIYFGEGSWLTVV.

The chain has TRBV4-1 and TRBJ2-2; 8 nucleotides match TRBD1. Trimming took 4 bases from V and 5 from J; bases not matched to a gene: 6. The CDR3 is 15 residues long. Germline lookup yields CDR1 MGHRA and CDR2 YSYEKL. The CDR3, as DNA: TGCGCCAGCAGCCTACAGGGGGGTGAAACCGGGGAGCTGTTTTTT. Translating gives CASSLQGGETGELFF.

The gene calls are TRBV9 and TRBJ2-3; no clear D. This CDR3 contains 13 residues. The ends were cut back, 0 bases at V and 3 bases at J, with 5 bases in the middle. The germline gives CDR1 SGDLS, CDR2 YYNGEE. The CDR3 DNA sequence: TGTGCCAGCAGCGTAGCTCCGACAGATACGCAGTATTTT. Translating gives CASSVAPTDTQYF.

The table lists this clone with a few counts. V usage is TRBV7-2 and J usage is TRBJ1-1, with unresolved D. The germline gives CDR1 SGHTA, CDR2 FQGNSA. Trimming pared 2 bases from V and 0 bases from J, leaving 4 bases between. The CDR3 consists of 13 residues. The CDR3 spells CASSLQMNTEAFF. CDR3 bases: TGTGCCAGCAGCTTACAAATGAACACTGAAGCTTTCTTT. The whole variable domain, remainder taken from reference TRBV7-2 and TRBJ1-1, is GAGVSQSPSNKVTEKGKDVELRCDPISGHTALYWYRQSLGQGLEFLIYFQGNSAPDKSGLPSDRFSAERTGGSVSTLTIQRTQQEDSAVYLCASSLQMNTEAFFGQGTRLTVV.

The chain links TRBV28 to TRBJ1-4, with 9 nucleotides matching TRBD1. Germline values: CDR1 MDHEN, CDR2 SYDVKM. V dropped 6 bases and J dropped 8; count of bases not matched to a gene: 13. CDR3 size: 16 residues. In DNA, the CDR3 is TGTGCCAGCAGCCACAACAGACAGGGGGATTTGGAAAAACTGTTTTTT. It encodes CASSHNRQGDLEKLFF.

The chain is built from TRBV7-9 and TRBJ2-1; a weak D match, TRBD2 (5 bases). The CDR3 spans 15 residues. The V gene lost 1 base and the J gene lost 8 bases, with 15 bases spanning the gap. CDR1 and CDR2 (germline): SEHNR, FQNEAQ (reference sequence). CDR3 DNA sequence: TGTGCCAGCAGCTTAGGGAGGAGTGCTTTGGATGAGCAGTTCTTC. Its translation: CASSLGRSALDEQFF.

The chain employs TRBV5-1 and TRBJ2-7; D is uncertain. Per germline, CDR1 SGHRS and CDR2 YFSETQ. V lost 4 bases and J 0 bases, leaving 8 bases between the germline ends. The CDR3 consists of 13 residues. CDR3 nucleotide sequence: TGCGCCAGCAGCCCCACGGGCTCCTACGAGCAGTACGTC. Residues: CASSPTGSYEQYV.

The table lists this clone with a few counts. The chain links TRBV29-1 to TRBJ1-1, with TRBD1 as a possible D gene (5 bases). Germline-derived CDR1 and CDR2 are SQVTM and ANQGSEA. There are 13 residues in the CDR3. The V end was cut by 3 bases, the J end by 4 bases, with 12 bases between. In DNA, the CDR3 is TGCAGCGTTGAGGACACTGTGAGCACTGAAGCTTTCTTT. Translated: CSVEDTVSTEAFF.

This clone has just a few counts. The rearrangement uses TRBV6-5 and TRBJ1-2; tentative D call: TRBD1 (5 bases). Germline assignment: CDR1 MNHEY and CDR2 SVGAGI. The CDR3 runs to 13 residues. V was clipped by 4 bases and J by 7 bases, with 13 bases between them. The CDR3 protein is CASSSRVGRGYTF. The CDR3 DNA reads TGTGCCAGCAGTTCCCGGGTGGGGCGTGGCTACACCTTC.

The chain employs TRBV7-9 and TRBJ2-7; 9 bases match TRBD1. V lost 7 bases to trimming and J lost 5 bases; unmatched junction nucleotides: 12. Germline V gene lookup returns CDR1 SEHNR and CDR2 FQNEAQ (reference sequence). CDR3 length: 15 residues. In DNA, the CDR3 is TGTGCCAGCACCCATAAAGGGACAGGGTCAAACGAGCAGTACTTC. Its protein product is CASTHKGTGSNEQYF.

V is TRBV6-2 or TRBV6-3 and J is TRBJ2-7, with 9 bases identical to TRBD2. With V trimmed by 0 bases and J by 6 bases, 3 bases remained unmatched. This CDR3 is 14 amino acids long. Looked up from germline, CDR1 is MNHEY and CDR2 is SVGEGT. The CDR3 coding sequence is TGTGCCAGCAGTTACTCGACTAGCGGAGGCGAGCAGTACGTC. It codes for CASSYSTSGGEQYV.

This chain's CDR3 is CASNRGHGGNPEAFF. CDR3 DNA: TGTGCCAGCAACCGGGGCCACGGGGGTAATCCTGAAGCTTTCTTT. J is TRBJ1-1 and V is TRBV7-8, with a weak D call TRBD1 (5 bases). Germline CDR1 SGHVS, CDR2 FQNEAQ. The CDR3 sequence is 15 residues long. Trimming took off 7 bases at V and 6 bases at J, with 21 bases between the two ends.

CDR3 nucleotide sequence: TGTGCCTGGAGATCGGGTAGCAATCAGCCCCAGCATTTT. Its protein product is CAWRSGSNQPQHF. The chain employs TRBV30 and TRBJ1-5; D is uncertain. V lost 3 bases and J lost 0, with 6 bases in between. Germline-derived CDR1 and CDR2 are GTSNPN and SVGIG (reference sequence). The CDR3 extends over 13 amino acids.

The rearrangement links TRBV7-8 to TRBJ1-2, with D possibly matching TRBD1 (6 bases). CDR1 is SGHVS and CDR2 is FQNEAQ in the germline V gene. This CDR3 is built from 14 residues. Deletions cut 4 bases from V and 7 bases from J, with 16 bases between. CDR3 region: CASSSKPNRVGYTF. CDR3 in DNA: TGTGCCAGCAGCTCAAAACCAAACAGGGTTGGCTACACCTTC. Full variable domain (remainder filled in from reference TRBV7-8 and TRBJ1-2): GAGVSQSPRYKVAKRGQDVALRCDPISGHVSLFWYQQALGQGPEFLTYFQNEAQLDKSGLPSDRFFAERPEGSVSTLKIQRTQQEDSAVYLCASSSKPNRVGYTFGSGTRLTVV.

The rearrangement links TRBV9 to TRBJ2-1, with TRBD2 matching 9 bases. The V gene end was trimmed by 0 bases and the J gene end by 4 bases; junction bases not matched to a gene: 5. CDR1 is SGDLS, CDR2 YYNGEE, per germline. The CDR3 runs 16 residues. The CDR3 DNA reads TGTGCCAGCAGCGTAGGGAATAGCGGGGGATACAATGAGCAGTTCTTC. Protein: CASSVGNSGGYNEQFF.

The count of this clone is one. The rearrangement links TRBV6-1 to TRBJ2-5; 12 bases line up with TRBD2. CDR1 is MNHNS, CDR2 SASEGT, per germline. The CDR3 length is 17 residues. V lost 0 bases to trimming and J lost 4 bases; unmatched junction nucleotides: 6. The CDR3 bases are TGTGCCAGCAGTGAAGCCGCGACTAGCGGGGGTTTAGAGACCCAGTACTTC. Protein product: CASSEAATSGGLETQYF.

The chain recombines TRBV6-2 or TRBV6-3 with TRBJ1-1; D is perhaps TRBD1 (5 bases). The CDR3 extends over 15 amino acids. The V gene lost 4 bases and the J gene lost 2 bases, with 14 bases spanning the gap. CDR1 and CDR2 from the germline V gene are MNHEY and SVGEGT. DNA for the CDR3: TGTGCCAGCAGTTTCGGGACTCCCGGTAACACTGAAGCTTTCTTT. Encoded protein: CASSFGTPGNTEAFF.